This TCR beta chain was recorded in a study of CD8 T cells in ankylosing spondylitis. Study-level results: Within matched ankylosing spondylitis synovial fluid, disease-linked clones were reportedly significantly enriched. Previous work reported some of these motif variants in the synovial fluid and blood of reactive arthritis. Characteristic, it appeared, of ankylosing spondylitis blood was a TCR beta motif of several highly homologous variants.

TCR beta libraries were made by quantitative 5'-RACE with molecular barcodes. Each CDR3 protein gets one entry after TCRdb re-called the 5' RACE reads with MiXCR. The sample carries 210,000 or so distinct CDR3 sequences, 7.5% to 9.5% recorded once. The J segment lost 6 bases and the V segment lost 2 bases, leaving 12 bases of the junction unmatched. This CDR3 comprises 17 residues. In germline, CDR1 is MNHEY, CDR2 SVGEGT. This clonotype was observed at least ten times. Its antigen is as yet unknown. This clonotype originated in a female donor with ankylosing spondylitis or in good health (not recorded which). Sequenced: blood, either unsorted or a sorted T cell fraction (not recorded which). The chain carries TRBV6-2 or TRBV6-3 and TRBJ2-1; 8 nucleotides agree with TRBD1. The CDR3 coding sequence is TGTGCCAGCAGTTACAACCTTCCGGACAGGGTTGTCAATGAGCAGTTCTTC. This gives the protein CASSYNLPDRVVNEQFF.